Listed below are T cell receptor beta chains from one sample, sequenced in a study of blood T cell repertoires in COVID-19. TCRdb's copy holds only in-frame clones and misses some; the assay was immunoSEQ multiplex PCR. Counted here are around 230,000 clones, about 85% occurring once; the ten biggest clones make up roughly 0.69%. The sample consisted of peripheral blood. All receptors come from a man aged 40-49 years with acute or convalescent COVID-19. The CDR3 runs from the conserved cysteine through the conserved F or W. A D gene is named only where the DNA matches it firmly. The size field is filled for only some rows; it gives once, few, many or a size class.

CDR3 DNA | CDR3 protein | CDR3 length | V gene | D gene | J gene | clone size
TGTGCCAGCAGCTTAGTTGGGGCCGGGACTAGCGGGGGGCCTCGCACAGATACGCAGTATTTT | CASSLVGAGTSGGPRTDTQYF | 21 | TRBV7-6 | TRBD2 | TRBJ2-3 | few
TGTGCCAGCAGGGGCTCTGACTATAATTCACCCCTCCACTTT | CASRGSDYNSPLHF | 14 | TRBV7-2 | . | TRBJ1-6 | once
TGCGCCAGCAGCTCGAACCGACTAGCGGGAGGGCCGGGGGAGACCCAGTACTTC | CASSSNRLAGGPGETQYF | 18 | TRBV5-1 | TRBD2 | TRBJ2-5 | .
TGTGCCAGCAGCTTCAGTAGCGGGGGGACAGATACGCAGTATTTT | CASSFSSGGTDTQYF | 15 | TRBV13 | TRBD2 | TRBJ2-3 | .
TGTGCCAGCAGCTTGGGGACAGGGGGGATTAATGAGCAGTTCTTC | CASSLGTGGINEQFF | 15 | TRBV5-6 | TRBD1 | TRBJ2-1 | .
TGTGCCAGCAAACGAGGGGGGGGCACTGAAGCTTTCTTT | CASKRGGGTEAFF | 13 | TRBV28 | . | TRBJ1-1 | .
TGTGCCAGCAGTTTTCAGGGTGGGACCCAGTACTTC | CASSFQGGTQYF | 12 | TRBV28 | . | TRBJ2-5 | .
TGCGCCAGCAGCCGCCTTACCATTCCGGGACAGGTGAACACTGAAGCTTTCTTT | CASSRLTIPGQVNTEAFF | 18 | TRBV4-1 | TRBD1 | TRBJ1-1 | once
TGCGCCAGCAGCTTCCAGAACACCGGGGAGCTGTTTTTT | CASSFQNTGELFF | 13 | TRBV5-1 | . | TRBJ2-2 | once
TGTGCCAGCAGCTTATCGGGGGAAACGTCCGAGCAGTACTTC | CASSLSGETSEQYF | 14 | TRBV7-6 | . | TRBJ2-7 | .
TGTGCCAGCGGAGGTGGAGGGAACGACAATGAGCAGTTCTTC | CASGGGGNDNEQFF | 14 | TRBV2 | . | TRBJ2-1 | .
TGTGCCAGCAGCTCCGGGGGGACCCAAGAGACCCAGTACTTC | CASSSGGTQETQYF | 14 | TRBV7-3 | TRBD2 | TRBJ2-5 | .
TGTGCCAGCAGTTTGACAGGCAGCTACGAGCAGTACTTC | CASSLTGSYEQYF | 13 | TRBV27 | . | TRBJ2-7 | .
TGCGCCAGCAGCTTGGGATTGGGGGAGGCCAATCAGCCCCAGCATTTT | CASSLGLGEANQPQHF | 16 | TRBV5-1 | . | TRBJ1-5 | .
TGTGCCAGCAGCATCACAGGGGGGTCGGCCGGAAACACCATATATTTT | CASSITGGSAGNTIYF | 16 | TRBV11-2 | TRBD1 | TRBJ1-3 | few
TGCGCCAGCAGCTTGGGGACTAGCGAGGGCGAGACCCAGTACTTC | CASSLGTSEGETQYF | 15 | TRBV5-1 | TRBD2 | TRBJ2-5 | .
TGCGCCAGCAGCTTGATCGGGGGTAGGGATTCACCCCTCCACTTT | CASSLIGGRDSPLHF | 15 | TRBV5-1 | . | TRBJ1-6 | .
TGTGCCAGTAGTATGGCGGGACAGTATAATTCACCCCTCCACTTT | CASSMAGQYNSPLHF | 15 | TRBV19 | TRBD1 | TRBJ1-6 | .
TGCAGCGTCGGGGACAGACTCAATCAGCCCCAGCATTTT | CSVGDRLNQPQHF | 13 | TRBV29-1 | TRBD1 | TRBJ1-5 | once
TGTGCCAGCAGCTCCGGGACTAGCGGGGACGTAGGGGGGGATGAGCAGTTCTTC | CASSSGTSGDVGGDEQFF | 18 | TRBV7-9 | TRBD2 | TRBJ2-1 | .
TGCGCCAGCAGCCAAGAACAGTGGGGGGGGGACTACGAGCAGTACTTC | CASSQEQWGGDYEQYF | 16 | TRBV4-1 | TRBD2 | TRBJ2-7 | .
TGTGCCAGCAGCGTAGGGAGGGAGGTCCCTGGGGGTTATCAGCCCCAGCATTTT | CASSVGREVPGGYQPQHF | 18 | TRBV9 | . | TRBJ1-5 | .
TGCGCCAGCAGCCCCGGAGGTCTGGAGACCCAGTACTTC | CASSPGGLETQYF | 13 | TRBV5-1 | . | TRBJ2-5 | once
TGTGCCACCCAGACAGGACCCACAGATACGCAGTATTTT | CATQTGPTDTQYF | 13 | TRBV10-3 | . | TRBJ2-3 | .
TGTGCCACCAGTTTTGCGGGGAACACTGAAGCTTTCTTT | CATSFAGNTEAFF | 13 | TRBV15 | . | TRBJ1-1 | once
TGTGCCAGCAGACTCCAGGGGGACATAAACTATGGCTACACCTTC | CASRLQGDINYGYTF | 15 | TRBV6-5 | TRBD1 | TRBJ1-2 | .
TGTGCCAGCAGCCCAAGACCGGACAGGATTCAAGAGACCCAGTACTTC | CASSPRPDRIQETQYF | 16 | TRBV7-6 | TRBD1 | TRBJ2-5 | .
TGTGCCAGCAGCTCAATTAGCGGGGGGGCAGACAATGAGCAGTTCTTC | CASSSISGGADNEQFF | 16 | TRBV11-3 | TRBD2 | TRBJ2-1 | once
TGTGCCTGGAGTGTACAGGGAGCGGAGAAACTGTTTTTT | CAWSVQGAEKLFF | 13 | TRBV30 | . | TRBJ1-4 | .
TGTGCCAGCAGCCAAGGGGGACAAAGCCTTGAAGCTTTCTTT | CASSQGGQSLEAFF | 14 | TRBV7-2 | . | TRBJ1-1 | .
TGTGCCAGCAGCCGTATGGCCAGGGAGGGGAATGAGCAGTTCTTC | CASSRMAREGNEQFF | 15 | TRBV7-2 | TRBD2 | TRBJ2-1 | .
TGTGCCAGCAGTTTATCGACCGGGACAGCACAATTCGGGCAGTACTTC | CASSLSTGTAQFGQYF | 16 | TRBV27 | TRBD1 | TRBJ2-7 | once
TGCGCCAGCAGCCAAGATAACGGCGGCGGTCAGCCCCAGCATTTT | CASSQDNGGGQPQHF | 15 | TRBV4-3 | . | TRBJ1-5 | .
TGTGCCAGCCTTTCATGGCAGGGGGCCTCCAAGGAGCAGTTCTTC | CASLSWQGASKEQFF | 15 | TRBV19 | TRBD1 | TRBJ2-1 | once
TGTGCCAGCAGCTTCAATTGGGCAGGGGAAGTGTATTTT | CASSFNWAGEVYF | 13 | TRBV5-6 | . | TRBJ2-3 | .
TGTGCCAGCAGTCCGGCACAGGGAAACTATGGCTACACCTTC | CASSPAQGNYGYTF | 14 | TRBV27 | . | TRBJ1-2 | .
TGTGCCAGCAGTTTATTTCGGGACACTGAAGCTTTCTTT | CASSLFRDTEAFF | 13 | TRBV27 | . | TRBJ1-1 | .
TGTGCCAGCTCACGACAAAATAGGGGCTACAATGAGCAGTTCTTC | CASSRQNRGYNEQFF | 15 | TRBV18 | . | TRBJ2-1 | .
TGCGCCAGCAGCTTGGCGCCAGGTCGACAGGGCCTTAATTCACCCCTCCACTTT | CASSLAPGRQGLNSPLHF | 18 | TRBV5-1 | TRBD1 | TRBJ1-6 | .
TGTGCCAGTAGTATAGTGGCGGGAGTGAGCACAGATACGCAGTATTTT | CASSIVAGVSTDTQYF | 16 | TRBV19 | TRBD2 | TRBJ2-3 | .